The T cell receptor beta chain described here comes from a study of T cells in Graves' hyperthyroidism and ophthalmopathy. Study-level results: Ophthalmopathy got predicted by the model a median roughly 6.1 months before its onset. A model using 13 V-J features told ophthalmopathy apart from stable hyperthyroidism.

Germline V CDR1 and CDR2: DFQATT, SNEGSKA (reference sequence). J was trimmed by 7 bases and V by 6 bases; bases with no gene match: 9. This CDR3 is 14 amino acids long. Comment on this clonotype: The antigen remains unidentified.

The CDR3 regions of TCR beta were amplified from RNA transcripts. HTBI primers were employed in a first-round RT-PCR of the TCR CDR3. From the multiplex PCR reads, TCRdb called clonotypes with MiXCR, one entry per CDR3 protein. Of almost 600,000 distinct CDR3 sequences in the sample, around 46% were seen once. Across 18 months, stable Graves' hyperthyroidism was marked by no progression to ophthalmopathy. Diagnosing involved the use of clinical symptoms, serum thyroxine and TRAb, thyroid ultrasound and orbital computed tomography. The chain uses TRBV20-1 and TRBJ2-7; TRBD2 agrees at 13 bases. The sequence derives from a woman aged 18-29 years with Graves' hyperthyroidism. The specimen was peripheral blood or thyroid tissue (not recorded which). The CDR3 region has the DNA TGCAGTGCGGGCGGACTAGCGGGAGTCTTTGAGCAGTACTTC. Amino acid sequence: CSAGGLAGVFEQYF.